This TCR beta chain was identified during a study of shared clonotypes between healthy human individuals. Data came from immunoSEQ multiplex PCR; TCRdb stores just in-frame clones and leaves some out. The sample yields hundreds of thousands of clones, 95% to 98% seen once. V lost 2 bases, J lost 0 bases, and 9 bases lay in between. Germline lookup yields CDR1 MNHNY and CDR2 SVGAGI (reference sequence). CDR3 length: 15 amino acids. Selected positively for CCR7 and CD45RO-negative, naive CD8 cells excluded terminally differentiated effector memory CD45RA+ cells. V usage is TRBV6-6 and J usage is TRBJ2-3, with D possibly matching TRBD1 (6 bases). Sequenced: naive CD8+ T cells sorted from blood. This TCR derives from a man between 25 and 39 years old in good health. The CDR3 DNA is TGTGCCAGCAGTTACGCAGGGGCTAGCACAGATACGCAGTATTTT. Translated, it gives CASSYAGASTDTQYF.